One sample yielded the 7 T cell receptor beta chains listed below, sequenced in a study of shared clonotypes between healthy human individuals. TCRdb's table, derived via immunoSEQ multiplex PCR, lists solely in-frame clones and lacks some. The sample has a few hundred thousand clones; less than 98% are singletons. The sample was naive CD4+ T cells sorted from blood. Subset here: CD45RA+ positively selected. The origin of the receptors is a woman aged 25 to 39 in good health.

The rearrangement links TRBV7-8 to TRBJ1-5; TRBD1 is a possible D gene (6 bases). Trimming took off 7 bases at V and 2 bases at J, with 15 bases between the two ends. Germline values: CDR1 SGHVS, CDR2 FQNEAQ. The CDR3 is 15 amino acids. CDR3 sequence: CASTLNNRGNQPQHF. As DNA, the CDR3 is TGTGCCAGCACCCTAAATAACAGGGGCAATCAGCCCCAGCATTTT.

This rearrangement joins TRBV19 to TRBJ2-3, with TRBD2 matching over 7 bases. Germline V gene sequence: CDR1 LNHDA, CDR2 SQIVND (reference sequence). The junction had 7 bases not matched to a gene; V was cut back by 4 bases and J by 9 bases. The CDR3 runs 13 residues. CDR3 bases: TGTGCCAGTAGTAAGTTCGTGCGGGAGACGCAGTATTTT. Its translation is CASSKFVRETQYF.

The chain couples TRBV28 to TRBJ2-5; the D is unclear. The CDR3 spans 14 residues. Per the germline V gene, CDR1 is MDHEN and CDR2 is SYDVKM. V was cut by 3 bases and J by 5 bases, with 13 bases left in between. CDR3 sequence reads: CASSFFLPRETQYF. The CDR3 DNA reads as TGTGCCAGCAGTTTTTTCCTCCCTCGGGAGACCCAGTACTTC.

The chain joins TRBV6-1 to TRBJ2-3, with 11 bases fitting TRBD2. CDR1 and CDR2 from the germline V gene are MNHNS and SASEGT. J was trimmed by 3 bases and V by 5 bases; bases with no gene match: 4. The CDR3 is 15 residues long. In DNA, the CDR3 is TGTGCCAGCAGTCTGACTAGCGGGGATACAGATACGCAGTATTTT. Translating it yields CASSLTSGDTDTQYF.

CDR3 residues: CASSWTGRHEQYF. In DNA form, the CDR3 reads TGCGCCAGCAGCTGGACAGGGAGGCACGAGCAGTACTTC. The V gene is TRBV10-2, the J gene TRBJ2-7; the match to TRBD1 covers 8 bases. CDR1 WSHSY and CDR2 SAAADI come from the germline V gene. This CDR3 comprises 13 residues. The V gene end was trimmed by 6 bases and the J gene end by 5 bases; junction bases not matched to a gene: 6.

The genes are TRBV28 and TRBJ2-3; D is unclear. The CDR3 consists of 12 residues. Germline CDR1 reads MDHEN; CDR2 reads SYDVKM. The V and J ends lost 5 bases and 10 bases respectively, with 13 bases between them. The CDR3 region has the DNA TGTGCCAGCAGTCTCGACCTATCACCGCAGTATTTT. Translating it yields CASSLDLSPQYF.

The CDR3 DNA sequence: TGCGCCAGCATTGGAAGCTCCTACGAGCAGTACTTC. Translation gives CASIGSSYEQYF. V usage is TRBV10-2 and J usage is TRBJ2-7; D unresolved. The CDR3 spans 12 residues. Per the germline V gene, CDR1 is WSHSY and CDR2 is SAAADI. Trimming stripped 7 bases from V and 0 bases from J, with 7 bases between.